This is a list of T cell receptor beta chains from one sample in a study of cytomegalovirus exposure and HLA in healthy donors. TCRdb's copy holds only in-frame clones and misses some; the assay was immunoSEQ multiplex PCR. The table lists around 110,000 clones, 79% of them singletons. Source material: PBMCs. These receptors all come from a man aged 30-40 years in good health and CMV-seropositive. CDR3s include the opening cysteine and the closing phenylalanine or tryptophan. Each record gives: clone size, J gene, V gene, D gene, CDR3 DNA, CDR3 protein. D genes are given only for firm matches. Some rows mark clone size as missing; the rest say once, few, many or name a class of expanded clone.

NA,TRBJ2-1,TRBV13,TRBD2,TGTGCCAGCAGCCCGGGAGGCTTAGGCGGGTACAATGAGCAGTTCTTC,CASSPGGLGGYNEQFF
NA,TRBJ2-4,TRBV11-3,NA,TGTGCCAGCAGCTTAACCCAGGGGAGCCGTGGTTACTTC,CASSLTQGSRGYF
NA,TRBJ2-7,TRBV27,NA,TGTGCCAGCAGCTTCTCGAAGCGGGCCGAGCAGTACTTC,CASSFSKRAEQYF
NA,TRBJ2-6,TRBV5-4,TRBD1,TGTGCCAGCAGTCACGGACAGGGGTTAGGGGCCAACGGCCTGACTTTC,CASSHGQGLGANGLTF
NA,TRBJ2-1,TRBV4-1,NA,TGCGCCAGCAGCCAAAGAACATTCATAAGCCAGGTTTACAATGAGCAGTTCTTC,CASSQRTFISQVYNEQFF
NA,TRBJ1-2,TRBV5-1,NA,TGCGCCAGCAGCTTGGCGGGACTAGCTAACTATGGCTACACCTTC,CASSLAGLANYGYTF
NA,TRBJ2-7,TRBV5-6,TRBD1,TGTGCCAGCAGCCAAATTTCACAGGGGAGCTCCTACGAGCAGTACTTC,CASSQISQGSSYEQYF
NA,TRBJ1-5,TRBV7-3,NA,TGTGCCAGCAGCGCAGGGTTGGGCAATCAGCCCCAGCATTTT,CASSAGLGNQPQHF
few,TRBJ1-6,TRBV4-1,TRBD1,TGCGCCAGCAGCCTCGACAGGGCCAGAAATTCACCCCTCCACTTT,CASSLDRARNSPLHF
few,TRBJ2-3,TRBV6-5,TRBD2,TGTGCCAGCAGATATGGGGGGGCAGATACGCAGTATTTT,CASRYGGADTQYF
NA,TRBJ2-3,TRBV5-4,NA,TGTGCCAGCAGCTCTCCGGGTAGCACAGATACGCAGTATTTT,CASSSPGSTDTQYF
once,TRBJ2-6,TRBV19,TRBD2,TGTGCCAGTAGCGGGAGGCCTGGGGCCAACGTCCTGACTTTC,CASSGRPGANVLTF
NA,TRBJ1-5,TRBV19,TRBD1,TGTGCCACGACCCTGACAGGGGCTGGGAGTCAGCCCCAGCATTTT,CATTLTGAGSQPQHF
NA,TRBJ2-3,TRBV6-4,TRBD2,TGTGCCAGCAGTAAAAGCGGGGGGAACACAGATACGCAGTATTTT,CASSKSGGNTDTQYF
NA,TRBJ2-7,TRBV4-3,TRBD1,TGCGCCAGCAGCCAAGCCCGACAGGGGGCCACCTACGAGCAGTACTTC,CASSQARQGATYEQYF
NA,TRBJ2-7,TRBV6-6,NA,TGTGCCAGCAGCCACATGGACGAGGGCGAGCAGTACTTC,CASSHMDEGEQYF
NA,TRBJ2-1,TRBV5-1,TRBD2,TGCGCCAGCAGCTTGGGCCCGGGGGGGCCTTTCAATGAGCAGTTCTTC,CASSLGPGGPFNEQFF
NA,TRBJ2-1,TRBV5-1,TRBD1,TGCGCCAGCAGCTTGGTTGGGACAGGGGGCTTTAATGAGCAGTTCTTC,CASSLVGTGGFNEQFF
NA,TRBJ1-1,TRBV6-5,NA,TGTGCCAGCATTGGGGGCCAGTACACTGAAGCTTTCTTT,CASIGGQYTEAFF
NA,TRBJ1-2,TRBV5-6,NA,TGTGCCAGCAGCGAAATGGGACTGCTGGGCTACACCTTC,CASSEMGLLGYTF
NA,TRBJ2-7,TRBV15,NA,TGTGCCACCAGCAGAGGGACTTCCGGTTCTTCCTACGAGCAGTACTTC,CATSRGTSGSSYEQYF
NA,TRBJ2-2,TRBV9,NA,TGTGCCAGCAGCGAAACAGCAACGAACACCGGGGAGCTGTTTTTT,CASSETATNTGELFF
NA,TRBJ2-5,TRBV5-1,TRBD2,TGCGCCAGCAGCGGGGGATCACTAGCGGGCCAAGAGACCCAGTACTTC,CASSGGSLAGQETQYF
NA,TRBJ2-7,TRBV6-5,TRBD2,TGTGCCAGCGCCGGGGGGGGCTCCTACGAGCAGTACTTC,CASAGGGSYEQYF
NA,TRBJ2-5,TRBV7-2,NA,TGCGCCAGCAGCTTCTTCTCAGGACAAGAGACCCAGTACTTC,CASSFFSGQETQYF
NA,TRBJ1-6,TRBV7-2,NA,TGTGCCAGCAGCTTGTACAGGTGGCTCCACTTT,CASSLYRWLHF
NA,TRBJ1-2,TRBV7-3,NA,TGTGCCAGCAGCTTAATTGGCACAGGGACCCATGGCTACACCTTC,CASSLIGTGTHGYTF
few,TRBJ1-1,TRBV11-3,NA,TGTGCCACTGGTCGGGACATCATGAACACTGAAGCTTTCTTT,CATGRDIMNTEAFF
NA,TRBJ2-5,TRBV2,NA,TGTGCCAGCACCCTCGGGGGAGAGACCCAGTACTTC,CASTLGGETQYF
few,TRBJ2-1,TRBV13,NA,TGTGCCAGCAGCTTAGTAGGGGGGGACACCGAGGATGAGCAGTTCTTC,CASSLVGGDTEDEQFF
NA,TRBJ1-4,TRBV4-1,NA,TGCGCCAGCAGCCAAAGGGGGTCAGAAGGGGAAAAACTGTTTTTT,CASSQRGSEGEKLFF
NA,TRBJ1-2,TRBV6-1,TRBD1,TGTGCCAGCAGTGAAGACACCAGGGGGACAGGTACCTTCTATGGCTACACCTTC,CASSEDTRGTGTFYGYTF
NA,TRBJ1-2,TRBV7-3,NA,TGTGCCAGCAGCCCGGGGGGAGGGATCGGCTACACCTTC,CASSPGGGIGYTF
NA,TRBJ2-5,TRBV7-3,NA,TGTGCCAGCAGCCCTAACGGACTTCAAGAGACCCAGTACTTC,CASSPNGLQETQYF
NA,TRBJ1-1,TRBV18,TRBD1,TGTGCCAGCTTTTCCGACAGGGATACTGAAGCTTTCTTT,CASFSDRDTEAFF
NA,TRBJ2-3,TRBV2,NA,TGTGCCAGCAGTGAAGCTGAGGCGGGCTTCTTGGATACGCAGTATTTT,CASSEAEAGFLDTQYF
NA,TRBJ2-4,TRBV10-1,TRBD2,TGCGCCAGCAGGATTAGCGGGGTAGCCAAAAACAGTCAGTACTTC,CASRISGVAKNSQYF
NA,TRBJ2-5,TRBV29-1,NA,TGCAGCGTTGATGAGTACCAAGAGACCCAGTACTTC,CSVDEYQETQYF
once,TRBJ1-2,TRBV18,NA,TGTGCCAGCTCACCCCCCCTGGAGGATGGCTACACCTTC,CASSPPLEDGYTF
few,TRBJ2-5,TRBV4-3,TRBD2,TGCGCCAGCACCTTTGGGACTAGCGGGGGGGACTTCCAAGAGACCCAGTACTTC,CASTFGTSGGDFQETQYF
few,TRBJ1-4,TRBV29-1,NA,TGCAGCGGGATGGGAGGCTCGGGGACTAATGAAAAACTGTTTTTT,CSGMGGSGTNEKLFF
NA,TRBJ2-1,TRBV12-5,NA,TGTGCTAGTGGTTTGACTTATGGGTCTAGCTCCTACAATGAGCAGTTCTTC,CASGLTYGSSSYNEQFF
NA,TRBJ1-3,TRBV7-9,NA,TGTGCCAGCAGCTCCAGGGGTATAGAGAGCAACACCATATATTTT,CASSSRGIESNTIYF
NA,TRBJ1-1,TRBV11-2,NA,TGTGCCAGCAGCAACCGTCGTCAGGGGCGGGAAGCTTTCTTT,CASSNRRQGREAFF